Listed below are T cell receptor beta chains from one sample, sequenced in a study of blood T cell repertoires in COVID-19. Clones were read by immunoSEQ multiplex PCR, and TCRdb kept only the in-frame ones, dropping some. Seen here are 250,000 to 300,000 clones, about 76% observed once, and the top ten hold around 3.2%. The sample comprised peripheral blood. These receptors came from a woman in her sixties with active or convalescent COVID-19. Both conserved end residues are part of each CDR3. The order of the fields is V gene, J gene, clone size, CDR3 protein. Not every row has a clone size; where given, it reads once, few, many or a size class.

TRBV3-1/TRBV3-2,TRBJ1-2,.,CASSQLRQENGYTF
TRBV5-4,TRBJ2-7,.,CASSLGLAGLSSYEQYF
TRBV7-8,TRBJ1-2,.,CASSPEDPYGYTF
TRBV4-1,TRBJ2-5,.,CASSQFARSQETQYF
TRBV28,TRBJ2-3,.,CASSFRRGGTTDTQYF
TRBV10-3,TRBJ2-7,.,CAISDSTVPYEQYF
TRBV12-3/TRBV12-4,TRBJ1-2,few,CASSLVTGGGYTF
TRBV6-5,TRBJ1-1,.,CASSKEGPNTEAFF
TRBV6-4,TRBJ1-2,.,CASSDTWTANYGYTF
TRBV3-1/TRBV3-2,TRBJ1-6,.,CASSQERGEGAPLHF
TRBV5-1,TRBJ1-4,.,CASSWSEGLGEKLFF
TRBV28,TRBJ1-3,.,CASSTFARGSGNTIYF
TRBV2,TRBJ2-2,.,CASKSLAGVTGELFF
TRBV6-2/TRBV6-3,TRBJ2-1,.,CASSVRGAPTYNEQFF
TRBV12-5,TRBJ1-5,.,CASGLVIGTGDPTQPQHF
TRBV19,TRBJ1-3,.,CASSTDRGNTIYF
TRBV7-9,TRBJ1-3,.,CASSLVSAGNTIYF
TRBV13,TRBJ2-2,once,CASSRQGDRDVGELFF
TRBV7-9,TRBJ2-5,.,CASSSGQGLHQETQYF
TRBV10-1,TRBJ2-5,.,CASSESRETQYF
TRBV7-9,TRBJ2-1,.,CASSFLAGYNEQFF
TRBV18,TRBJ1-1,.,CASSRGFDTEAFF
TRBV19,TRBJ2-7,.,CASSIGDSGLEQYF
TRBV18,TRBJ1-2,.,CASSPGGVNGYTF
TRBV18,TRBJ1-1,.,CASSPTGGWTEAFF
TRBV10-3,TRBJ1-2,once,CAIKDRDYGYTF
TRBV25-1,TRBJ1-4,.,CASSVKTGGIPKLFF
TRBV6-2/TRBV6-3,TRBJ1-5,.,CASSYGGIGNQPQHF
TRBV5-5,TRBJ1-4,.,CASRRSTGDWEKLFF
TRBV7-6,TRBJ2-2,once,CASSTSTGELFF
TRBV6-5,TRBJ2-3,.,CASSYEAGADTQYF
TRBV18,TRBJ2-7,.,CASSHTGQGASNSYEQYF
TRBV19,TRBJ1-1,once,CASSPQGVDEAFF
TRBV6-2/TRBV6-3,TRBJ1-1,once,CASSYPQGIPTEAFF
TRBV24-1,TRBJ2-5,.,CATSAAEAGGKETQYF
TRBV4-2,TRBJ1-1,.,CASSQLSGQGNTEAFF
TRBV7-3,TRBJ1-2,.,CASSSDRSNYGYTF
TRBV4-1,TRBJ2-7,.,CASSQPGTGSYEQYF
TRBV23-1,TRBJ2-3,.,CASSRTGVTDTQYF
TRBV5-4,TRBJ2-3,.,CASSLGGGGPPSTDTQYF
TRBV4-2,TRBJ1-2,once,CASSSRDRVGWYGYTF
TRBV4-1,TRBJ2-7,few,CASSQRGGRLQYF
TRBV2,TRBJ1-2,.,CASSVTLSNTF
TRBV7-9,TRBJ2-5,.,CASSGTLTGGYF
TRBV3-1/TRBV3-2,TRBJ2-3,.,CASSGGAGTDTQYF
TRBV5-4,TRBJ1-4,.,CASSGDRLTDNEKLFF
TRBV5-1,TRBJ2-5,.,CASSPVAGAVPETQYF
TRBV27,TRBJ2-1,.,CASSYIDRDGSYNEQFF
TRBV20-1,TRBJ2-1,.,CSASVSPEQFF
TRBV29-1,TRBJ1-2,.,CSVVLPGQGSLYGYTF